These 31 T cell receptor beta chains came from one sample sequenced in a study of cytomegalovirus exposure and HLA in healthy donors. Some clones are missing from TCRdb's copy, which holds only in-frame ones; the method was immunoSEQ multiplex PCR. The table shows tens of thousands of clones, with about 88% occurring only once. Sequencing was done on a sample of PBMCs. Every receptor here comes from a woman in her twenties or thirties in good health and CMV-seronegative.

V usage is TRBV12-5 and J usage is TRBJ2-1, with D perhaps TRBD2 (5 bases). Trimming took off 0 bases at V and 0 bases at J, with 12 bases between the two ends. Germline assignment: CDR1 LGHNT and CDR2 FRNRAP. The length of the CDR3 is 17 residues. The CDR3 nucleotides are TGTGCTAGTGGTTTGGTATCCAGCGGAGGCTCCTACAATGAGCAGTTCTTC. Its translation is CASGLVSSGGSYNEQFF.

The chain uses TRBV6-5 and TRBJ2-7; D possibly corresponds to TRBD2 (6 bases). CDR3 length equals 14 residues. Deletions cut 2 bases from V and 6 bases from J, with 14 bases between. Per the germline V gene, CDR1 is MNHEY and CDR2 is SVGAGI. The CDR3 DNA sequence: TGTGCCAGCAGTTACGGGCAGGGAGGTGTCGAGCAGTACTTC. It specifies CASSYGQGGVEQYF.

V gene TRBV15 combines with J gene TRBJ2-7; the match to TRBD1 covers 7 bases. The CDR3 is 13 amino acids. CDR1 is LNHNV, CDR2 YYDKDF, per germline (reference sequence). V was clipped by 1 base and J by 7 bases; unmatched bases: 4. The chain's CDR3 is CATSRATGEEQYF. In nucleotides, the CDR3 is TGTGCCACCAGCAGAGCCACAGGGGAAGAGCAGTACTTC.

Here the CDR3 DNA reads TGTGCCAGCAGTGGATGGGGACAGGGCGGGGATGGCTACACCTTC. Translated: CASSGWGQGGDGYTF. The chain couples TRBV27 to TRBJ1-2; TRBD1 agrees at 9 bases. V lost 5 bases, J lost 6 bases, and 10 bases stayed unmatched. The length of the CDR3 is 15 residues. Germline values: CDR1 MNHEY, CDR2 SMNVEV (reference sequence).

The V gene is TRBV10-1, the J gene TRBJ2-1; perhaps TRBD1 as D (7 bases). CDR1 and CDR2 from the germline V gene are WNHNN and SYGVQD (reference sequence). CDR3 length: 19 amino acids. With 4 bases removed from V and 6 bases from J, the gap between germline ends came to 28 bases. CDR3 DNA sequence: TGCGCCAGCAGTGTGGGTTCAGGCCAGGGGGGTTACAATCGCAATGAGCAGTTCTTC. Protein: CASSVGSGQGGYNRNEQFF.

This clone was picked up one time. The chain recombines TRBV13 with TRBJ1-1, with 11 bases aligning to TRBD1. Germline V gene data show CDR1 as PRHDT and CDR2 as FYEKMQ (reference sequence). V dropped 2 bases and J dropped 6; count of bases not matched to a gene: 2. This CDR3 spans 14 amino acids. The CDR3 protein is CASSLRTGGPEAFF. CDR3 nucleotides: TGTGCCAGCAGCTTACGGACAGGGGGCCCTGAAGCTTTCTTT.

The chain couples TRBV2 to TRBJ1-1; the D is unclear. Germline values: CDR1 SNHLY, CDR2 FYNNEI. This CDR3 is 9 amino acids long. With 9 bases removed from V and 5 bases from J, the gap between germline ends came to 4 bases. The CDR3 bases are TGTGCCAGACGGACTGAAGCTTTCTTT. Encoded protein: CARRTEAFF.

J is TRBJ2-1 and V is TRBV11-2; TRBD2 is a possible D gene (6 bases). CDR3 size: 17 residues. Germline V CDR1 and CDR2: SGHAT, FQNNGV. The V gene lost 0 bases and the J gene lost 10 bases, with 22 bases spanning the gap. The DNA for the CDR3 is TGTGCCAGCAGCTTAGAACTCTCAGCGGGTGCGGGGATGGAGCAGTTCTTC. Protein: CASSLELSAGAGMEQFF.

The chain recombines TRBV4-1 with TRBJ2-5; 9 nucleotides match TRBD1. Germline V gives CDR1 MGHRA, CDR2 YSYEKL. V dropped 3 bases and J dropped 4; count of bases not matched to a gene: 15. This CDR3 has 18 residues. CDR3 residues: CASSHPPITGTGLETQYF. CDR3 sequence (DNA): TGCGCCAGCAGCCACCCTCCTATAACAGGGACAGGGTTAGAGACCCAGTACTTC.

As DNA, the CDR3 is TGTGCCAGCAGTTCCTATCTAGCGGACGGCGACACAGATACGCAGTATTTT. Protein sequence: CASSSYLADGDTDTQYF. The genes are TRBV28 and TRBJ2-3; TRBD2 aligns across 7 bases. The length of the CDR3 is 17 residues. Germline values: CDR1 MDHEN, CDR2 SYDVKM. Losses at the gene ends were 4 bases for V and 2 bases for J; bases not matched to a gene: 12. The complete variable domain, with remaining parts taken from reference TRBV28 and TRBJ2-3, reads DVKVTQSSRYLVKRTGEKVFLECVQDMDHENMFWYRQDPGLGLRLIYFSYDVKMKEKGDIPEGYSVSREKKERFSLILESASTNQTSMYLCASSSYLADGDTDTQYFGPGTRLTVL.

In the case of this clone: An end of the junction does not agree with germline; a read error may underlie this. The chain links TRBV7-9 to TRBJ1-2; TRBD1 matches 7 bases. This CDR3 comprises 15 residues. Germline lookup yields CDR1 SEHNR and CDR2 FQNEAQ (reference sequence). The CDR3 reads CVSSYPTGRNYGYTF. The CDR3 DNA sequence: TGTGTCAGCAGCTACCCGACAGGGCGAAACTATGGCTACACCTTC.

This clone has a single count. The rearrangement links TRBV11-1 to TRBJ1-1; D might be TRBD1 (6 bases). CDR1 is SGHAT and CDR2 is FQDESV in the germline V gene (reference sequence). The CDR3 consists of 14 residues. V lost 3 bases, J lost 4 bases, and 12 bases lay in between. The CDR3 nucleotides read TGTGCCAGCAGCTTGATGAGAGGGGGCACTGAAGCTTTCTTT. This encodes CASSLMRGGTEAFF.

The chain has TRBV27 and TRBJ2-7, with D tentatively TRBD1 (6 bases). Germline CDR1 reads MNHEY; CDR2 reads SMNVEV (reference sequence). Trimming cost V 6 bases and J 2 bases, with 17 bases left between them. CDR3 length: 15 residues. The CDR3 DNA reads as TGTGCCAGCAGAAAGGACAGCGTAAGTACCTACGAGCAGTACTTC. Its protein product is CASRKDSVSTYEQYF.

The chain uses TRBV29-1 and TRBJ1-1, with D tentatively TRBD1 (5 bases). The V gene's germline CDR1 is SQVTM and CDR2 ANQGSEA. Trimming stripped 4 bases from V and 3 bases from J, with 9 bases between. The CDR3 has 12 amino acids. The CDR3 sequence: CSVASGYTEAFF. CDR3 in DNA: TGCAGCGTTGCGTCAGGGTACACTGAAGCTTTCTTT.

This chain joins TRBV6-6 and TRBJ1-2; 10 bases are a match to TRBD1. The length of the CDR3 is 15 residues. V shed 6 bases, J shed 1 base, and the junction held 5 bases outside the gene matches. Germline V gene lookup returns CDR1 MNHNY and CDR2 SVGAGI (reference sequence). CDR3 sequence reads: CASRDRGDLNYGYTF. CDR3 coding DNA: TGTGCCAGCAGGGACAGGGGGGATCTTAACTATGGCTACACCTTC.

The CDR3 DNA is TGTGCCAGCAGTGTAGGCAATCAGCCCCAGCATTTT. This gives the protein CASSVGNQPQHF. The chain has TRBV28 and TRBJ1-5; D uncertain. Germline V CDR1 and CDR2: MDHEN, SYDVKM. V was cut by 5 bases and J by 2 bases, with 4 bases left in between. This CDR3 contains 12 residues.

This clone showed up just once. CDR3 DNA: TGTGCCAGCAGTTACTCGACTAGCGGGGGTTACGAGCAGTACTTC. Translation: CASSYSTSGGYEQYF. The chain carries TRBV6-6 and TRBJ2-7, with 12 nucleotides matching TRBD2. Germline V lookup: CDR1 MNHNY, CDR2 SVGAGI (reference sequence). J gave up 4 bases and V 0 bases, and 1 base lay outside the gene matches. The CDR3 sequence is 15 residues long.

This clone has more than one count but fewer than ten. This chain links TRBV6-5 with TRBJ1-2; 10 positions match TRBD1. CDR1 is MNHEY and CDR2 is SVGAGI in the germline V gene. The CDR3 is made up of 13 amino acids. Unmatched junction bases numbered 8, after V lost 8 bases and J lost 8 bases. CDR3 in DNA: TGTGCCAGCCAAAGACAGGGGGCGGGGGGCTACACCTTC. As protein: CASQRQGAGGYTF.

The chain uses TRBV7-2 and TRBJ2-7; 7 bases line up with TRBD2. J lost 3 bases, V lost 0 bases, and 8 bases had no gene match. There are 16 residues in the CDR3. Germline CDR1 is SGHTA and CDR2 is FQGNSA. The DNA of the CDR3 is TGTGCCAGCAGCTTAGCGGGAGGGACTCGGGGCTACGAGCAGTACTTC. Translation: CASSLAGGTRGYEQYF. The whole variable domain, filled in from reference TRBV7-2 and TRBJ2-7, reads GAGVSQSPSNKVTEKGKDVELRCDPISGHTALYWYRQSLGQGLEFLIYFQGNSAPDKSGLPSDRFSAERTGGSVSTLTIQRTQQEDSAVYLCASSLAGGTRGYEQYFGPGTRLTVT.

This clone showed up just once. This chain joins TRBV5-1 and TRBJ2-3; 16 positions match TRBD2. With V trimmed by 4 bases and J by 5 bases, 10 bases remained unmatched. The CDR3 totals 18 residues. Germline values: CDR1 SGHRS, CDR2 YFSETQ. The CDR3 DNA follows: TGCGCCAGCAGCAGGGGACTAGCGGGAGGGCCTCGCCGAGATACGCAGTATTTT. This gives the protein CASSRGLAGGPRRDTQYF.

In DNA, the CDR3 is TGTGCCACCAGCAGAGCGGGTAGGAACACTGAAGCTTTCTTT. It encodes CATSRAGRNTEAFF. The chain combines TRBV15 with TRBJ1-1; D gene unclear. CDR1 is LNHNV and CDR2 is YYDKDF in the germline V gene (reference sequence). The V end was cut by 1 base, the J end by 1 base, with 7 bases between. The CDR3 has 14 amino acids.

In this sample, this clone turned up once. The CDR3 loop is CASSEWGGTAYEQYF. CDR3 DNA: TGTGCCAGCAGTGAATGGGGGGGAACCGCCTACGAGCAGTACTTC. The chain combines TRBV6-1 with TRBJ2-7; TRBD2 matches at 7 bases. The CDR3 consists of 15 residues. V lost 2 bases to trimming and J lost 2 bases; unmatched junction nucleotides: 6. Germline V gene lookup returns CDR1 MNHNS and CDR2 SASEGT.

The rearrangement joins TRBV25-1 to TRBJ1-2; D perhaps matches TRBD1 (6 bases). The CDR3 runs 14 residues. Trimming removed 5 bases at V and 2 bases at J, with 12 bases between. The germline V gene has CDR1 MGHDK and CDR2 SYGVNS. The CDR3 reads CASSTRTGNYGYTF. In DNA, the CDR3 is TGTGCCAGCAGTACCCGTACAGGGAACTATGGCTACACCTTC.

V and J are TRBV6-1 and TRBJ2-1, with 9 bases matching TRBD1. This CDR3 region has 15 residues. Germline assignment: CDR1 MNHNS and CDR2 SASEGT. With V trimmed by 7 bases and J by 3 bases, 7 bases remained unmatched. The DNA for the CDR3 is TGTGCCAGCAATCCGGACAGGGGATACTACAATGAGCAGTTCTTC. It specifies CASNPDRGYYNEQFF.

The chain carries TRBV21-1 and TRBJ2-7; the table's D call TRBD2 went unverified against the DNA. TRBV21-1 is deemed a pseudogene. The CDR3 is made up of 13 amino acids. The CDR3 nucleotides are TGTGCCAGCAGCCCGGAGGAGACCTACGAGCAGTACTTC. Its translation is CASSPEETYEQYF.

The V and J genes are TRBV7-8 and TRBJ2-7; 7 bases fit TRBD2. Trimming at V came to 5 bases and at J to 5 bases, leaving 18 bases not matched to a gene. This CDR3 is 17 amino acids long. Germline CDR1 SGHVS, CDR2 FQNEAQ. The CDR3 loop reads CASSPTPSGLGLNEQYF. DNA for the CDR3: TGTGCCAGCAGCCCTACACCTAGCGGCCTTGGGTTAAACGAGCAGTACTTC.

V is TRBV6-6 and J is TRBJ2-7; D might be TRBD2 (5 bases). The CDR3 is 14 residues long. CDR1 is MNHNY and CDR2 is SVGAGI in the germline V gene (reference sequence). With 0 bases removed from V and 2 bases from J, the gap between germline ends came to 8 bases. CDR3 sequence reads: CASSYSSGAYEQYF. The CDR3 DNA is TGTGCCAGCAGTTACTCCAGCGGTGCCTACGAGCAGTACTTC.

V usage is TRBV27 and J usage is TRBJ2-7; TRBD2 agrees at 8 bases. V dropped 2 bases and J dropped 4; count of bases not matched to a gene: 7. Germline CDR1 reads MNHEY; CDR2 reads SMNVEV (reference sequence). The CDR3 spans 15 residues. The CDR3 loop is CASSLRLAGFYEQYF. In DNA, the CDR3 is TGTGCCAGCAGTTTAAGGCTAGCGGGCTTTTACGAGCAGTACTTC.

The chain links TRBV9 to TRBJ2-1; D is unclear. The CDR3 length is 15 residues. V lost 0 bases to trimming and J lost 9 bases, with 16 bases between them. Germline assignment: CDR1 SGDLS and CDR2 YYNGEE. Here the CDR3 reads CASSVDERSVSEQFF. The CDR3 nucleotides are TGTGCCAGCAGCGTAGATGAGAGGAGTGTGAGTGAGCAGTTCTTC.

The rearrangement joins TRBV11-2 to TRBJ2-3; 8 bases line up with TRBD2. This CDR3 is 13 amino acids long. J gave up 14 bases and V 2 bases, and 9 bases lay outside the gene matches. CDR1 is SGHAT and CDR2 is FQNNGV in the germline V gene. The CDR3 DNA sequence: TGTGCCAGCAGCTTAAACTCCGGGACTAGTCGGTATTTT. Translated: CASSLNSGTSRYF.

CDR3 nucleotide sequence: TGTGCCAGCAGCCCAAGACAGGGGACGGGAGCCGGGGAGCTGTTTTTT. Protein: CASSPRQGTGAGELFF. The rearrangement links TRBV5-4 to TRBJ2-2, with 8 nucleotides matching TRBD1. V was clipped by 4 bases and J by 6 bases; unmatched bases: 11. This CDR3 is built from 16 residues. Germline V gives CDR1 SGHNT, CDR2 YYREEE (reference sequence).